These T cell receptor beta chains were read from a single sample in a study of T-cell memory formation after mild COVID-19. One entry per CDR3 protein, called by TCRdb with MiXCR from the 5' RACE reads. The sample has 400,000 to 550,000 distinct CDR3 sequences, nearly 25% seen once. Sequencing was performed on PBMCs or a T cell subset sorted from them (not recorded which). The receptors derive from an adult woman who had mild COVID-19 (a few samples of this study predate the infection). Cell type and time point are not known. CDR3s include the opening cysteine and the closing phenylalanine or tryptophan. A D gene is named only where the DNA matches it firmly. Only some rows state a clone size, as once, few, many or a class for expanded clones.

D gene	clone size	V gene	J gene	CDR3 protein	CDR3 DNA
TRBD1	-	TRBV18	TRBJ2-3	CASSPTGGTRDTQYF	TGTGCCAGCTCGCCGACAGGGGGCACGAGAGATACGCAGTATTTT
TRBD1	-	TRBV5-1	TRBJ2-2	CASSEQGGRTGELFF	TGCGCCAGCAGTGAACAGGGGGGAAGGACCGGGGAGCTGTTTTTT
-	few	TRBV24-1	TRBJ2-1	CATSDPGGQHEQFF	TGTGCCACCAGTGACCCCGGTGGCCAGCATGAGCAGTTCTTC
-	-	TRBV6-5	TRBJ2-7	CASVGGTYEQYF	TGTGCCAGCGTCGGCGGGACCTACGAGCAGTACTTC
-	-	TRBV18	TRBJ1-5	CASSDGRRNQPQHF	TGTGCCAGCTCGGACGGACGCAGAAATCAGCCCCAGCATTTT
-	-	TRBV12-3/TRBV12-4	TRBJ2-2	CASSPDIANTGELFF	TGTGCCAGCAGTCCAGACATTGCCAACACCGGGGAGCTGTTTTTT
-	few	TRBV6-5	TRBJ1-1	CASSYGTFNLNTEAFF	TGTGCCAGCAGTTACGGGACCTTCAACCTGAACACTGAAGCTTTCTTT
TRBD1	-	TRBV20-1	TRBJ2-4	CSHRGRNDIQYF	TGCAGCCACAGGGGGCGAAACGACATTCAGTACTTC
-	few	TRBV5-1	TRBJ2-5	CASSFGRPQETQYF	TGCGCCAGCAGCTTCGGGCGGCCCCAAGAGACCCAGTACTTC
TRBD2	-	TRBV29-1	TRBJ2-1	CSMLAGSAYNEQFF	TGCAGCATGCTAGCGGGATCGGCCTACAATGAGCAGTTCTTC
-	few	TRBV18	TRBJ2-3	CASSGLAGARGDTQYF	TGTGCCAGCTCAGGCTTGGCGGGGGCCCGGGGAGATACGCAGTATTTT
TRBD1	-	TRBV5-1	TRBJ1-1	CASSLAQGVLTEAFF	TGCGCCAGCAGCTTGGCGCAGGGGGTGCTTACTGAAGCTTTCTTT
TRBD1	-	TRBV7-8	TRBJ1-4	CASSSSGGVGEKLFF	TGTGCCAGCAGCTCCTCAGGGGGCGTCGGTGAAAAACTGTTTTTT
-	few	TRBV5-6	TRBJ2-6	CASSLGGDLTF	TGTGCCAGCAGCTTGGGGGGGGACCTGACTTTC
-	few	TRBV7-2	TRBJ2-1	CASSFLRADNEQFF	TGTGCCAGCAGCTTTCTCCGGGCAGACAATGAGCAGTTCTTC
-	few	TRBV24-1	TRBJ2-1	CATSDLPPEQFF	TGTGCCACCAGTGATTTGCCGCCGGAGCAGTTCTTC
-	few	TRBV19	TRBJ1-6	CASPSWNSPLHF	TGTGCCAGCCCTTCTTGGAATTCACCCCTCCACTTT